The 32 T cell receptor beta chains below all came from one sample that was sequenced in a study of blood T cell repertoires in COVID-19. Produced via immunoSEQ multiplex PCR; TCRdb's table is partial and in-frame only. The sample lists approximately 330,000 clones, 80% to 90% seen once, with 4% to 5.5% in the top ten. Sequenced material: PBMCs or T cells enriched from blood (not recorded which). These receptors all come from a woman aged 35 to 49 with acute COVID-19.

This clone has just one count. The chain is built from TRBV5-1 and TRBJ2-1; 15 positions match TRBD2. CDR1 SGHRS and CDR2 YFSETQ come from the germline V gene. The CDR3 extends over 17 amino acids. V shed 3 bases and J 4 bases; nucleotides not matched to a gene: 5. CDR3 residues: CASSSPGTSGGYNEQFF. CDR3 nucleotide sequence: TGCGCCAGCAGCTCTCCCGGGACTAGCGGGGGGTACAATGAGCAGTTCTTC.

The chain links TRBV4-2 to TRBJ2-1; 8 positions match TRBD2. V lost 4 bases, J lost 8 bases, and 7 bases stayed unmatched. The CDR3 extends over 14 amino acids. The germline V gene has CDR1 LGHNA and CDR2 YNFKEQ. This CDR3 reads CASSRDGGADEQFF. CDR3 bases: TGTGCCAGCAGCCGAGACGGGGGGGCCGATGAGCAGTTCTTC.

The rearrangement links TRBV6-5 to TRBJ2-7, with D maybe TRBD1 (6 bases). The germline gives CDR1 MNHEY, CDR2 SVGAGI. The CDR3 sequence is 12 residues long. Trimming shortened V by 6 bases and J by 7 bases, and 13 bases separated the two germline ends. This CDR3 reads CASRTMGHEQYF. The CDR3 nucleotides read TGTGCCAGCAGGACAATGGGACATGAGCAGTACTTC.

The J gene is TRBJ1-6, the V gene TRBV6-5; the D gene is possibly TRBD1 (6 bases). The length of the CDR3 is 14 residues. Trimming cost V 6 bases and J 5 bases, with 11 bases left between them. Germline V lookup: CDR1 MNHEY, CDR2 SVGAGI. The CDR3 protein is CASRVNRDNSPLHF. For the CDR3, the DNA is TGTGCCAGCAGAGTTAACAGGGATAATTCACCCCTCCACTTT.

V gene TRBV29-1 combines with J gene TRBJ2-7, with TRBD1 matching over 8 bases. There are 14 residues in the CDR3. The V segment lost 7 bases and the J segment 5 bases; nucleotides outside the gene matches: 13. Per germline, CDR1 SQVTM and CDR2 ANQGSEA. CDR3 sequence: CSGRTGGSFDEQYF. The CDR3 bases are TGCAGCGGACGAACAGGGGGTAGTTTCGACGAGCAGTACTTC.

This rearrangement joins TRBV7-2 to TRBJ2-7, with TRBD1 as a possible D gene (6 bases). With 1 base removed from V and 0 bases from J, the gap between germline ends came to 10 bases. This CDR3 has 15 amino acids. Germline values: CDR1 SGHTA, CDR2 FQGNSA. The chain's CDR3 is CASSLDPGASYEQYF. In nucleotides, the CDR3 is TGTGCCAGCAGCTTAGATCCAGGGGCCTCCTACGAGCAGTACTTC.

This clone was seen just once. The chain carries TRBV19 and TRBJ2-4, with D possibly TRBD2 on 6 matching bases. Germline CDR1 and CDR2: LNHDA and SQIVND (reference sequence). The CDR3 extends over 14 amino acids. Trimming removed 3 bases from V and 12 bases from J, with 18 bases in between. CDR3 sequence reads: CASSIARNSGSQYF. The CDR3 DNA reads TGTGCCAGTAGTATTGCCCGCAATTCCGGGAGTCAGTACTTC.

This rearrangement joins TRBV29-1 to TRBJ1-3; tentatively, D is TRBD1 (5 bases). CDR3 length equals 13 residues. Germline V gene lookup returns CDR1 SQVTM and CDR2 ANQGSEA. The V end lost 6 bases, the J end lost 0 bases, and 9 bases lay between the germline ends. The CDR3 bases are TGCAGCGTGGGGGACTCCTCTGGAAACACCATATATTTT. Translation gives CSVGDSSGNTIYF.

This sequence joins TRBV7-9 and TRBJ2-5; 8 bases are a match to TRBD1. The germline V gene encodes CDR1 SEHNR and CDR2 FQNEAQ (reference sequence). CDR3 length equals 15 residues. The trim removed 6 bases at V and 3 bases at J, leaving 9 bases unmatched. The CDR3 DNA sequence: TGTGCCAGCAGACGGGGACAGGTAACGAAAGAGACCCAGTACTTC. It is translated as CASRRGQVTKETQYF.

J is TRBJ1-5 and V is TRBV4-1, with D perhaps TRBD1 (5 bases). CDR3 size: 18 residues. CDR1 is MGHRA and CDR2 is YSYEKL in the germline V gene. V lost 1 base and J lost 3, with 19 bases in between. This CDR3 reads CASSQGEGMRSNNQPQHF. The CDR3 region has the DNA TGCGCCAGCAGCCAAGGGGAGGGGATGCGATCTAACAATCAGCCCCAGCATTTT.

The chain links TRBV3-1 (or the pseudogene TRBV3-2) to TRBJ1-2, with D unresolved. This CDR3 has 12 amino acids. V lost 3 bases, J lost 5 bases, and 7 bases lay in between. Germline CDR1 LGHDT, CDR2 YNNKEL (reference sequence). The CDR3 DNA reads TGTGCCAGCAGCCACGCAGTATATGGCTACACCTTC. Translating gives CASSHAVYGYTF.

The chain employs TRBV15 and TRBJ2-3, with 11 bases identical to TRBD2. Germline values: CDR1 LNHNV, CDR2 YYDKDF (reference sequence). Losses at the gene ends were 0 bases for V and 1 base for J; bases not matched to a gene: 15. The CDR3 runs 21 residues. Here the CDR3 DNA reads TGTGCCACCAGCAGAGATCTGGTACTAGCGGGGGAAATTTTGGGCACAGATACGCAGTATTTT. Translating gives CATSRDLVLAGEILGTDTQYF.

This clone was counted only a few times. The chain links TRBV18 to TRBJ1-1, with 9 bases that match TRBD1. The germline V gene has CDR1 KGHSH and CDR2 LQKENI. Trimming cost V 3 bases and J 5 bases; bases outside gene matches: 7. The CDR3 length is 15 residues. CDR3 protein: CASSPNQQGATEAFF. The DNA for the CDR3 is TGTGCCAGCTCACCGAACCAACAGGGGGCGACTGAAGCTTTCTTT. Filled out from reference TRBV18 and TRBJ1-1, the complete variable domain reads NAGVMQNPRHLVRRRGQEARLRCSPMKGHSHVYWYRQLPEEGLKFMVYLQKENIIDESGMPKERFSAEFPKEGPSILRIQQVVRGDSAAYFCASSPNQQGATEAFFGQGTRLTVV.

The chain employs TRBV19 and TRBJ2-7; 10 bases fit TRBD1. Germline values: CDR1 LNHDA, CDR2 SQIVND (reference sequence). V lost 6 bases, J lost 1 base, and 6 bases stayed unmatched. CDR3 length: 15 amino acids. As DNA, the CDR3 is TGTGCCAGTAGCCACCCGGGACAGGGGTCCTACGAGCAGTACTTC. The encoded protein is CASSHPGQGSYEQYF.

The chain recombines TRBV9 with TRBJ1-2; D gene unclear. Germline CDR1 reads SGDLS; CDR2 reads YYNGEE. V was cut by 0 bases and J by 2 bases, with 14 bases left in between. There are 16 residues in the CDR3. The CDR3 loop reads CASSVASGRENYGYTF. In DNA form, the CDR3 reads TGTGCCAGCAGCGTAGCTTCGGGTAGGGAGAACTATGGCTACACCTTC.

V usage is TRBV7-9 and J usage is TRBJ1-2; D might be TRBD1 (5 bases). This CDR3 comprises 12 residues. From germline, CDR1 is SEHNR and CDR2 FQNEAQ (reference sequence). Between the trimmed V and J ends, which lost 7 bases and 11 bases, there was a span of 17 bases. CDR3 bases: TGTGCCAGCACCTCCCCCGAGGAGGGGTACACCTTC. It encodes CASTSPEEGYTF.

V gene TRBV7-2 combines with J gene TRBJ1-1; D unresolved. Germline loops: CDR1 SGHTA, CDR2 FQGNSA. V was trimmed by 2 bases and J by 1 base, leaving 8 bases between them. This CDR3 comprises 14 residues. CDR3 loop: CASSLTRQNTEAFF. Here the CDR3 DNA reads TGTGCCAGCAGCTTAACGAGGCAGAACACTGAAGCTTTCTTT.

The V call is TRBV6-5, the J call TRBJ1-1, with a weak D call TRBD1 (5 bases). From germline, CDR1 is MNHEY and CDR2 SVGAGI. V lost 7 bases and J 5 bases, leaving 17 bases between the germline ends. CDR3 length: 14 amino acids. CDR3 nucleotide sequence: TGTGCCAGCATAGGTAGCAGGGTTGCAACTGAAGCTTTCTTT. This codes for CASIGSRVATEAFF.

J is TRBJ2-7 and V is TRBV9; D is undetermined. V lost 5 bases and J 5 bases, leaving 14 bases between the germline ends. CDR3 length: 13 amino acids. Per germline, CDR1 SGDLS and CDR2 YYNGEE. The CDR3 sequence is CASSPPSTHEQYF. In nucleotides, the CDR3 is TGTGCCAGCAGTCCGCCCTCCACTCACGAGCAGTACTTC.

V is TRBV19 and J is TRBJ1-1, with D possibly matching TRBD1 (5 bases). CDR3 length equals 16 residues. Germline assignment: CDR1 LNHDA and CDR2 SQIVND (reference sequence). The germline V and J ends were trimmed by 3 bases and 4 bases, with 18 bases remaining between them. The CDR3 nucleotides read TGTGCCAGTAGTATGGATGCAGGGCGGTTAGGCACTGAAGCTTTCTTT. Translating gives CASSMDAGRLGTEAFF.

The V gene is TRBV5-1, the J gene TRBJ1-5; no clear D. In germline, CDR1 is SGHRS, CDR2 YFSETQ. This CDR3 is 14 amino acids long. V shed 3 bases and J shed 5 bases, with 12 bases lying between them. As DNA, the CDR3 is TGCGCCAGCAGCTCGGGCTCGCGGGATCAGCCCCAGCATTTT. Protein sequence: CASSSGSRDQPQHF.

The chain recombines TRBV11-3 with TRBJ2-3; 8 bases are a match to TRBD2. Germline loops: CDR1 SGHNT, CDR2 YENEEA. Trimming cost V 1 base and J 5 bases; bases outside gene matches: 2. The CDR3 extends over 14 amino acids. DNA of the CDR3: TGTGCCAGCAGCTTAGCGGGGGGGCAAGATACGCAGTATTTT. It is translated as CASSLAGGQDTQYF.

The gene calls are TRBV11-2 and TRBJ2-3; the D is unclear. The CDR3 is made up of 13 amino acids. V was pared by 4 bases and J by 5 bases, with 10 bases between. From germline, CDR1 is SGHAT and CDR2 FQNNGV. CDR3 sequence (DNA): TGTGCCAGCAGCTCAGGTGTTATAGATACGCAGTATTTT. It translates to CASSSGVIDTQYF.

This clone was recorded only once. This chain connects TRBV5-1 to TRBJ2-7; no firm D call. Germline CDR1 SGHRS, CDR2 YFSETQ. Trimming shortened V by 0 bases and J by 0 bases, and 10 bases separated the two germline ends. The CDR3 runs 15 residues. CDR3 DNA: TGCGCCAGCAGCTTGGGTCATACGAGCTCCTACGAGCAGTACTTC. Residues: CASSLGHTSSYEQYF.

This clone came up a few times. The chain joins TRBV5-4 to TRBJ2-2; 8 bases align to TRBD2. The V gene end was trimmed by 2 bases and the J gene end by 0 bases; junction bases not matched to a gene: 6. CDR3 size: 17 residues. The germline gives CDR1 SGHNT, CDR2 YYREEE (reference sequence). CDR3: CASSFLISGTNTGELFF. CDR3 nucleotide sequence: TGTGCCAGCAGCTTCCTTATTAGCGGGACGAACACCGGGGAGCTGTTTTTT.

The rearrangement links TRBV19 to TRBJ1-5; 8 positions agree with TRBD1. The CDR3 contains 15 residues. Trimming at V came to 5 bases and at J to 7 bases, leaving 10 bases not matched to a gene. Germline V gene lookup returns CDR1 LNHDA and CDR2 SQIVND (reference sequence). CDR3: CASSESGGAGQPQHF. CDR3 sequence (DNA): TGTGCCAGTAGTGAGTCAGGGGGCGCGGGGCAGCCCCAGCATTTT.

This rearrangement joins TRBV27 to TRBJ2-7; TRBD2 agrees at 7 bases. The CDR3 length is 14 residues. CDR1 is MNHEY and CDR2 is SMNVEV in the germline V gene (reference sequence). After removal of 4 bases from V and 4 bases from J, the junction contained 7 bases not matched to a gene. CDR3 amino acids: CASSWGGSYYEQYF. In DNA form, the CDR3 reads TGTGCCAGCAGTTGGGGCGGGAGCTATTACGAGCAGTACTTC.

This clone showed up just a few times. This rearrangement joins TRBV7-2 to TRBJ2-7, with a weak D call TRBD1 (6 bases). Trimming shortened V by 5 bases and J by 2 bases, and 13 bases separated the two germline ends. Germline V CDR1 and CDR2: SGHTA, FQGNSA. The CDR3 runs to 14 residues. CDR3 sequence reads: CASSTKTGPYEQYF. CDR3 bases: TGTGCCAGCAGCACTAAGACAGGTCCCTACGAGCAGTACTTC. Together with reference TRBV7-2 and TRBJ2-7, the CDR3 gives the full variable domain: GAGVSQSPSNKVTEKGKDVELRCDPISGHTALYWYRQSLGQGLEFLIYFQGNSAPDKSGLPSDRFSAERTGGSVSTLTIQRTQQEDSAVYLCASSTKTGPYEQYFGPGTRLTVT.

V is TRBV19 and J is TRBJ2-7; 9 bases fit TRBD2. This CDR3 has 16 residues. The germline V gene has CDR1 LNHDA and CDR2 SQIVND (reference sequence). V lost 3 bases, J lost 3 bases, and 9 bases stayed unmatched. This chain's CDR3 is CASSIGLASGNYEQYF. CDR3 DNA sequence: TGTGCCAGTAGTATTGGTTTGGCTAGCGGGAACTACGAGCAGTACTTC.

This chain connects TRBV5-1 to TRBJ2-7; no firm D call. V lost 1 base, J lost 3 bases, and 11 bases lay in between. Germline CDR1 and CDR2: SGHRS and YFSETQ. CDR3 length: 14 amino acids. The CDR3 loop is CASSLRFQNYEQYF. In DNA, the CDR3 is TGCGCCAGCAGCTTGCGATTCCAGAACTACGAGCAGTACTTC.

In regard to this clone: The same CDR3 arises from other DNA sequences in this sample as well. This rearrangement joins TRBV29-1 to TRBJ2-7; 9 bases map to TRBD2. Germline loops: CDR1 SQVTM, CDR2 ANQGSEA. V gave up 4 bases and J gave up 3 bases; unmatched junction bases: 4. This CDR3 contains 13 residues. The CDR3 nucleotides are TGCAGCGTTGTGCTAGCGGGACTCTACGAGCAGTACTTC. It specifies CSVVLAGLYEQYF.

The V call is TRBV5-1, the J call TRBJ2-1; 8 nucleotides align to TRBD2. In germline, CDR1 is SGHRS, CDR2 YFSETQ. The CDR3 is made up of 17 amino acids. V lost 1 base, J lost 6 bases, and 12 bases stayed unmatched. The CDR3 DNA follows: TGCGCCAGCAGCTTGCCCCCCTCGGGAGGGCTAGGCAATGAGCAGTTCTTC. This sequence encodes CASSLPPSGGLGNEQFF.